One sample yielded the 9 T cell receptor beta chains listed below, sequenced in a study of shared clonotypes between healthy human individuals. Clones were sequenced by immunoSEQ multiplex PCR, and TCRdb holds only the in-frame ones, with some missing. The table includes around 2,000,000 clones, about 94% detected once. Terminally differentiated effector memory CD45RA+ cells were left out of the naive CD8 fraction, which was CD45RO-negative and positively selected for CCR7. Sequenced material: naive CD8+ T cells sorted from blood. The receptors derive from a man aged 18 to 30 in good health.

The chain combines TRBV6-1 with TRBJ1-3, with D hard to call. This CDR3 region has 15 residues. The germline gives CDR1 MNHNS, CDR2 SASEGT. V lost 3 bases, J lost 0 bases, and 9 bases lay in between. This chain's CDR3 is CASSDGRTSGNTIYF. Here the CDR3 DNA reads TGTGCCAGCAGTGACGGACGGACCTCTGGAAACACCATATATTTT.

The chain joins TRBV7-9 to TRBJ2-3, with D possibly being TRBD2 (6 bases). V dropped 5 bases and J dropped 4 bases, with 19 bases sitting between them. Germline V gives CDR1 SEHNR, CDR2 FQNEAQ (reference sequence). The CDR3 spans 16 residues. This CDR3 reads CASSGGPGVNPDTQYF. The CDR3 DNA reads as TGTGCCAGCAGCGGCGGGCCGGGAGTGAACCCAGATACGCAGTATTTT. Together with reference TRBV7-9 and TRBJ2-3, the CDR3 gives the full variable domain: DTGVSQNPRHKITKRGQNVTFRCDPISEHNRLYWYRQTLGQGPEFLTYFQNEAQLEKSRLLSDRFSAERPKGSFSTLEIQRTEQGDSAMYLCASSGGPGVNPDTQYFGPGTRLTVL.

This rearrangement joins TRBV7-9 to TRBJ2-7, with 9 positions matching TRBD1. J gave up 0 bases and V 1 base, and 7 bases lay outside the gene matches. Looked up from germline, CDR1 is SEHNR and CDR2 is FQNEAQ (reference sequence). This CDR3 has 17 residues. For the CDR3, the DNA is TGTGCCAGCAGCTTAGGGGTCCTGGGACAGGGCTCCTACGAGCAGTACTTC. Translated, it gives CASSLGVLGQGSYEQYF. Filled out from reference TRBV7-9 and TRBJ2-7, the complete variable domain reads DTGVSQNPRHKITKRGQNVTFRCDPISEHNRLYWYRQTLGQGPEFLTYFQNEAQLEKSRLLSDRFSAERPKGSFSTLEIQRTEQGDSAMYLCASSLGVLGQGSYEQYFGPGTRLTVT.

V is TRBV2 and J is TRBJ2-3; 13 positions match TRBD2. Losses at the gene ends were 5 bases for V and 0 bases for J; bases not matched to a gene: 2. Germline V gene data show CDR1 as SNHLY and CDR2 as FYNNEI. The CDR3 loop spans 16 amino acids. The CDR3 reads CASSWTSGGSTDTQYF. In DNA form, the CDR3 reads TGTGCCAGCAGTTGGACTAGCGGGGGAAGCACAGATACGCAGTATTTT.

The V call is TRBV5-1, the J call TRBJ1-2, with D perhaps matching TRBD1 (6 bases). The germline CDR1 and CDR2 sequences are SGHRS and YFSETQ. The CDR3 is 16 residues long. V lost 0 bases, J lost 4 bases, and 16 bases lay in between. The CDR3: CASSLALSGAVYGYTF. CDR3 in DNA: TGCGCCAGCAGCTTGGCTCTCTCAGGGGCCGTCTATGGCTACACCTTC.

This chain connects TRBV9 to TRBJ1-1; 7 bases agree with TRBD1. V trimming: 3 bases; J trimming: 2 bases; junction bases outside the gene matches: 4. The CDR3 runs to 14 residues. The germline V gene encodes CDR1 SGDLS and CDR2 YYNGEE. The CDR3 region is CASSEQGINTEAFF. The CDR3 DNA is TGTGCCAGCAGCGAACAGGGGATTAACACTGAAGCTTTCTTT.

The gene calls are TRBV4-3 and TRBJ2-7; 8 positions match TRBD2. The V gene's germline CDR1 is LGHNA and CDR2 YSLEER. The CDR3 covers 18 residues. Losses at the gene ends were 0 bases for V and 2 bases for J; bases not matched to a gene: 12. This CDR3 is CASSQEKPSGGWTYEQYF. For the CDR3, the DNA is TGCGCCAGCAGCCAAGAAAAACCATCGGGGGGGTGGACCTACGAGCAGTACTTC.

The gene calls are TRBV11-2 and TRBJ1-5; the D is unclear. There are 13 residues in the CDR3. Germline loops: CDR1 SGHAT, CDR2 FQNNGV. V was trimmed by 10 bases and J by 3 bases, leaving 13 bases between them. CDR3 loop: CATGPDDNQPQHF. CDR3 nucleotide sequence: TGTGCCACCGGACCGGACGACAATCAGCCCCAGCATTTT.

The chain is built from TRBV9 and TRBJ2-7; TRBD2 aligns across 9 bases. The CDR3 consists of 15 residues. J gave up 5 bases and V 0 bases, and 6 bases lay outside the gene matches. Germline V gene sequence: CDR1 SGDLS, CDR2 YYNGEE. The CDR3 loop is CASSVAVIAGDEQYF. The CDR3 coding sequence is TGTGCCAGCAGCGTAGCTGTGATAGCGGGAGACGAGCAGTACTTC.